This T cell receptor (beta chain) was sequenced for a study of a mutant IDH1 vaccine in newly diagnosed glioma. Study-wide background: Weeks 1, 3, 5, 7, 11, 15, 19 and 23 were when patients received their eight vaccinations. The therapy given earlier, which was standard therapy, consisted of radiotherapy, temozolomide, or both, and most of the patients received both.

The protocol was immunoSEQ multiplex PCR, while the TCRdb copy is restricted to in-frame clones and leaves out a portion. The data contain about 37,000 clones, roughly 83% of them singletons. Details on this clone: What it recognizes is unknown.

Between the trimmed V and J ends, which lost 5 bases and 3 bases, there was a span of 16 bases. Looked up from germline, CDR1 is LNHNV and CDR2 is YYDKDF (reference sequence). The CDR3 is 15 residues long. Time point meaning: week 5, during vaccination. Every vaccine dose comprised 300 ug of mutant IDH1 20-mer peptide plus topical imiquimod. The sequenced sample was PBMCs, obtained from a glioma patient whose treatment included an IDH1 peptide vaccine. The V gene is TRBV15, the J gene TRBJ2-5; TRBD1 might be the D (8 bases). The origin of this receptor is a man aged 30 to 45 with glioma. The CDR3 bases are TGTGCCACCAGCGGGGGGGACAGGTTCAAAGAGACCCAGTACTTC. It is translated as CATSGGDRFKETQYF.